This is a list of T cell receptor beta chains from one sample in a study of T cell changes during pregnancy in multiple sclerosis. Profiling relied on immunoSEQ multiplex PCR, and the TCRdb table lists in-frame clones only, not all of them. The data contain 100,000 to 140,000 clones, under 95% of them seen just once; the ten biggest clones take up roughly 0.82%. Sequencing was performed on peripheral blood, taken in the third trimester of pregnancy. These TCRs come from a female donor in good health, enrolled as a control in a pregnancy study. The CDR3 runs from the conserved cysteine through the conserved F or W. Fields, in order: D gene, clone size, V gene, J gene, CDR3 protein, CDR3 DNA. The D gene is left open where the match is weak. Expanded clones are given a class, and other clones once, few, many or no size at all.

>NA|NA|TRBV29-1|TRBJ1-2
CSGMTGSVYGYTF
TGCAGCGGGATGACAGGTTCGGTCTATGGCTACACCTTC
>TRBD2|NA|TRBV2|TRBJ2-5
CASVDGTSGQETQYF
TGTGCCAGCGTGGATGGTACTAGCGGACAAGAGACCCAGTACTTC
>TRBD1|NA|TRBV5-1|TRBJ1-4
CASSSSFRQGEKLFF
TGCGCCAGCAGCTCGTCCTTTAGACAGGGTGAAAAACTGTTTTTT
>TRBD2|few|TRBV19|TRBJ2-1
CASSSVGQRGGSYEQFF
TGTGCCAGTAGTTCAGTCGGCCAGCGGGGGGGCTCATATGAGCAGTTCTTC
>NA|NA|TRBV5-1|TRBJ2-5
CASSSLAQETQYF
TGCGCCAGCAGCTCGCTAGCTCAAGAGACCCAGTACTTC
>TRBD2|NA|TRBV7-8|TRBJ2-1
CASSLLGLAYNEQFF
TGTGCCAGCAGCTTGTTGGGACTAGCCTACAATGAGCAGTTCTTC
>NA|NA|TRBV7-2|TRBJ1-3
CASSRAAGFGNTIYF
TGTGCCAGCAGCCGGGCGGCAGGGTTTGGAAACACCATATATTTT
>TRBD1|NA|TRBV6-5|TRBJ2-1
CASSYSNRGPYNEQFF
TGTGCCAGCAGTTATTCAAACAGGGGTCCCTACAATGAGCAGTTCTTC
>NA|NA|TRBV7-2|TRBJ2-7
CASSLQGGSNYEQYF
TGTGCCAGCAGCTTACAGGGGGGCTCGAACTACGAGCAGTACTTC
>NA|NA|TRBV6-5|TRBJ1-2
CASSRGIANYGYTF
TGTGCCAGCAGTCGGGGGATAGCTAACTATGGCTACACCTTC
>TRBD1|NA|TRBV25-1|TRBJ1-5
CASSERTGLNNQPQHF
TGTGCCAGCAGTGAGCGGACAGGGCTAAATAATCAGCCCCAGCATTTT
>TRBD1|NA|TRBV9|TRBJ1-2
CASSPTGVRGYTF
TGTGCCAGCAGCCCGACAGGGGTTAGAGGCTACACCTTC
>NA|once|TRBV6-6|TRBJ2-5
CASSFLRGTKEETQYF
TGTGCCAGCAGTTTTCTCCGGGGTACCAAGGAAGAGACCCAGTACTTC
>NA|NA|TRBV30|TRBJ1-3
CAWSSIDRSYSGNTIYF
TGTGCCTGGAGTTCCATAGACAGATCTTACTCTGGAAACACCATATATTTT
>TRBD1|NA|TRBV19|TRBJ1-5
CAISDRGLAQPQHF
TGTGCCATTTCCGACAGGGGCTTAGCTCAGCCCCAGCATTTT
>NA|NA|TRBV7-6|TRBJ1-3
CASSRQGNTIYF
TGTGCCAGCAGCCGACAGGGAAACACCATATATTTT
>TRBD1|NA|TRBV25-1|TRBJ1-5
CASRQGAEQPQHF
TGTGCCAGCAGACAGGGGGCGGAACAGCCCCAGCATTTT
>NA|NA|TRBV4-3|TRBJ2-7
CASSQDRASYEQYF
TGCGCCAGCAGCCAAGACAGGGCCTCCTACGAGCAGTACTTC
>TRBD1|NA|TRBV2|TRBJ1-1
CASSEGTGWDTEAFF
TGTGCCAGCAGTGAGGGGACAGGGTGGGACACTGAAGCTTTCTTT
>NA|NA|TRBV6-6|TRBJ1-1
CASSYEPGRGAEAFF
TGTGCCAGCAGTTACGAGCCGGGGAGGGGAGCTGAAGCTTTCTTT
>TRBD1|NA|TRBV27|TRBJ2-7
CATFTARGRGEQYF
TGTGCCACCTTCACGGCCAGGGGGAGAGGTGAGCAGTACTTC
>NA|NA|TRBV4-3|TRBJ1-5
CASSQDEGGNQPQHF
TGCGCCAGCAGCCAAGACGAGGGTGGCAATCAGCCCCAGCATTTT
>TRBD1|NA|TRBV6-5|TRBJ1-2
CAITGGLLSGYTF
TGTGCCATCACAGGGGGGTTGCTCTCTGGCTACACCTTC
>TRBD1|NA|TRBV10-3|TRBJ2-7
CAASRGFDHEQYF
TGTGCCGCCTCCAGGGGGTTCGACCACGAGCAGTACTTC
>NA|NA|TRBV27|TRBJ1-2
CASSLKFAGAANYGYTF
TGTGCCAGCAGTTTAAAGTTTGCGGGGGCCGCTAACTATGGCTACACCTTC